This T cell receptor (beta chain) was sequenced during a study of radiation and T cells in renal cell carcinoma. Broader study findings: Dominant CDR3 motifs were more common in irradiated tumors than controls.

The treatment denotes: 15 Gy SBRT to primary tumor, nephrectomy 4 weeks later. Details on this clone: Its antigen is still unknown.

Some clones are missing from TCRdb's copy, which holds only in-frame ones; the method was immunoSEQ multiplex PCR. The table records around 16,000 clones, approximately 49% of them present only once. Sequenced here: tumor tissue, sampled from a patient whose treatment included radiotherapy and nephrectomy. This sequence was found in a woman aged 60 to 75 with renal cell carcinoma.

The CDR3: CASSYQGSYEQYF. The CDR3 DNA is TGTGCCAGCAGTTACCAGGGTTCCTACGAGCAGTACTTC. This chain connects TRBV6-6 to TRBJ2-7, with D perhaps matching TRBD1 (5 bases). V was shortened by 2 bases and J by 1 base, with 6 bases between the two germline ends. Germline assignment: CDR1 MNHNY and CDR2 SVGAGI (reference sequence). This CDR3 spans 13 amino acids.